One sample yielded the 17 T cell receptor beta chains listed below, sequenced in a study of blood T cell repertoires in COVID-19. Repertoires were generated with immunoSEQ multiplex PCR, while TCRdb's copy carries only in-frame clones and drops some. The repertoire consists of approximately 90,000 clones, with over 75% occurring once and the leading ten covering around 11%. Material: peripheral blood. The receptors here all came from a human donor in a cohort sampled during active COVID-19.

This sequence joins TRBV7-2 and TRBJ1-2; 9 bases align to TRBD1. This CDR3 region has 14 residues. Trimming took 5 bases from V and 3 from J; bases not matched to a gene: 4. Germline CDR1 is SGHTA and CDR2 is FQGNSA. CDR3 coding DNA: TGTGCCAGCAGCACGGGACAGGGATACTATGGCTACACCTTC. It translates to CASSTGQGYYGYTF.

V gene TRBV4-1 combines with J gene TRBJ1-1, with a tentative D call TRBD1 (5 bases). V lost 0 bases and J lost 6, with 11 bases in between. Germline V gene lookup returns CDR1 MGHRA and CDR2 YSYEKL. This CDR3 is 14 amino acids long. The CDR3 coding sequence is TGCGCCAGCAGCCAAGATCTCAGGGCGGCTGAAGCTTTCTTT. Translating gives CASSQDLRAAEAFF.

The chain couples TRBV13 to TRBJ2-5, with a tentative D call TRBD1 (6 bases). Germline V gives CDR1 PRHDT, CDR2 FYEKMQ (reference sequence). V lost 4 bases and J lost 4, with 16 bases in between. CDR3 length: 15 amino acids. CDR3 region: CASSWAPQGSETQYF. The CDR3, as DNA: TGTGCCAGCAGCTGGGCCCCTCAGGGGTCAGAGACCCAGTACTTC. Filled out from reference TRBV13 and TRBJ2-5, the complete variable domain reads AAGVIQSPRHLIKEKRETATLKCYPIPRHDTVYWYQQGPGQDPQFLISFYEKMQSDKGSIPDRFSAQQFSDYHSELNMSSLELGDSALYFCASSWAPQGSETQYFGPGTRLLVL.

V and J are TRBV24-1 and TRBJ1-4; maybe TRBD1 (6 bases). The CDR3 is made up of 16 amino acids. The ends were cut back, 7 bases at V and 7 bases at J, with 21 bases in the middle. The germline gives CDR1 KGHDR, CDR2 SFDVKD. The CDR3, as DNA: TGTGCCACCAGGCCCCGAGGGGGGGGCAAGCGTGAAAAACTGTTTTTT. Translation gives CATRPRGGGKREKLFF.

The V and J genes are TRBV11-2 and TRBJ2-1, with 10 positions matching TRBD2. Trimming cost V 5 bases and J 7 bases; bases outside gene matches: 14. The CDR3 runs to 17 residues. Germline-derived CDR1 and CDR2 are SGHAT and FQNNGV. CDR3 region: CASSQKGQRGGHNEQFF. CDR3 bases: TGTGCCAGCAGCCAAAAGGGTCAGCGGGGGGGCCATAATGAGCAGTTCTTC.

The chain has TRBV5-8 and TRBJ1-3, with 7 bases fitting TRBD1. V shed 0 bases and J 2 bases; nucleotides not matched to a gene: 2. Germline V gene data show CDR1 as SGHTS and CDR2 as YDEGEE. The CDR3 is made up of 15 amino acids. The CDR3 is CASSLGGTAGNTIYF. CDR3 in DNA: TGTGCCAGCAGCTTGGGGGGGACAGCTGGAAACACCATATATTTT.

Here the CDR3 DNA reads TGTGCCAGCAGCTTAGAATACGAGGGACTTCGGTTTTTT. This encodes CASSLEYEGLRFF. The V and J genes are TRBV7-9 and TRBJ2-2, with a weak D call TRBD2 (6 bases). Germline V gives CDR1 SEHNR, CDR2 FQNEAQ (reference sequence). The CDR3 has 13 amino acids. Trimming cost V 1 base and J 16 bases, with 16 bases left between them.

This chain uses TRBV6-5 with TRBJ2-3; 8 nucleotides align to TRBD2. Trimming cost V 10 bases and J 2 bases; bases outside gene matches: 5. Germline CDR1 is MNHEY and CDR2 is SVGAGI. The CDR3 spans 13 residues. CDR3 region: CAIRRGVTDTQYF. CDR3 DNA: TGTGCCATCAGGCGGGGGGTCACAGATACGCAGTATTTT.

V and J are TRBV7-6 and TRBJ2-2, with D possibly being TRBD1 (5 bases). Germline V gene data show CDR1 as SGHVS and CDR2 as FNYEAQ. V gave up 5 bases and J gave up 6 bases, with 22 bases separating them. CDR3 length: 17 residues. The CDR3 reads CASSPNQGMSISGELFF. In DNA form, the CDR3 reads TGTGCCAGCAGCCCTAACCAGGGAATGTCAATTTCCGGGGAGCTGTTTTTT.

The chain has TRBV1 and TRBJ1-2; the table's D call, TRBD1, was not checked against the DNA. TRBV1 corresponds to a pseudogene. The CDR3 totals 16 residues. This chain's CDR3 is CTSTLTGDRGGGGYTF. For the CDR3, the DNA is TGCACCAGCACCTTAACCGGGGACAGAGGAGGCGGAGGCTACACCTTC.

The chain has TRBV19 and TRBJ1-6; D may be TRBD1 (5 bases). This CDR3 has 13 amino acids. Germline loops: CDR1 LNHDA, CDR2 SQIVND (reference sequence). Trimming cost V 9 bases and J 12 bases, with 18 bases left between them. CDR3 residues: CASAVGQGEPLHF. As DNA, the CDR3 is TGTGCCAGCGCGGTCGGGCAAGGGGAACCCCTCCACTTT.

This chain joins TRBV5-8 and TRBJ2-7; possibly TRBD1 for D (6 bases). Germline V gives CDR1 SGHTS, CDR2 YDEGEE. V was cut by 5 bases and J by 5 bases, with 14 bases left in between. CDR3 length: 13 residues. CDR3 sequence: CASRLGAVHEQYF. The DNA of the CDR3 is TGTGCCAGCAGACTGGGGGCGGTCCACGAGCAGTACTTC.

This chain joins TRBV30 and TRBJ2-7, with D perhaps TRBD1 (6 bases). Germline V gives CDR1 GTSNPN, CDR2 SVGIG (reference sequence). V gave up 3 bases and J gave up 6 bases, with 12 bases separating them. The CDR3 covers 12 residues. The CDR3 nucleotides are TGTGCCTGGAGCCCAACAGGGTTCGAGCAGTACTTC. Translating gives CAWSPTGFEQYF.

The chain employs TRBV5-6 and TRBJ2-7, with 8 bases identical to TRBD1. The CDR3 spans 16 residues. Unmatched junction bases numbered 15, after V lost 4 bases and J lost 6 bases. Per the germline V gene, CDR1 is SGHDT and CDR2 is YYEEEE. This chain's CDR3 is CASSPWLRTGSGEQYF. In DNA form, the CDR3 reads TGTGCCAGCAGCCCTTGGCTCAGGACAGGGTCTGGCGAGCAGTACTTC.

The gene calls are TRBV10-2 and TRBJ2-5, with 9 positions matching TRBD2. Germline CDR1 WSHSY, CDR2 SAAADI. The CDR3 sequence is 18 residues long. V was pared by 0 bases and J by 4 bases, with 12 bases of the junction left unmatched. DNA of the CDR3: TGCGCCAGCAGTGAGTCGAGGGTAGTAGCGGGAGCGAGAGAGACCCAGTACTTC. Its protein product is CASSESRVVAGARETQYF.

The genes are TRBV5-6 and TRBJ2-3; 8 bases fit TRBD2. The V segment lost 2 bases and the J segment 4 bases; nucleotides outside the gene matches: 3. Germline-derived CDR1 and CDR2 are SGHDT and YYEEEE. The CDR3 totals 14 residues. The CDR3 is CASSFGRAADTQYF. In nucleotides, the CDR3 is TGTGCCAGCAGCTTCGGGAGGGCGGCAGATACGCAGTATTTT.

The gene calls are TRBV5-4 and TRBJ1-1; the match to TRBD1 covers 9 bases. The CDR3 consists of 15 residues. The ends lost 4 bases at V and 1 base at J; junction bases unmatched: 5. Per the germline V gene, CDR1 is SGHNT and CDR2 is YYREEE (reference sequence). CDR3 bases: TGTGCCAGCAGCGGACAGGGGCGGGCGAACACTGAAGCTTTCTTT. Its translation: CASSGQGRANTEAFF.